The T cell receptor (beta chain) under discussion was sequenced for a study of T cells in Graves' hyperthyroidism and ophthalmopathy. Study outcomes and limitations: Within blood appeared most thyroid clonotypes that had expanded above 0.001.

At least 3 on the Clinical Activity Score was recorded for ophthalmopathy patients, who also had NOSPECS grade at least 4 and duration under 3 months. This clonotype was detected only a few times. Its target is unknown. J lost 6 bases, V lost 4 bases, and 5 bases had no gene match. The CDR3 covers 13 residues. Germline CDR1 reads LGHDT; CDR2 reads YNNKEL (reference sequence). From RNA transcripts, TCR beta CDR3 regions were amplified. With the HTBI primer set, the TCR CDR3 went through a first round of RT-PCR. One entry per CDR3 protein results from TCRdb running MiXCR on the multiplex PCR reads. The data contain about 270,000 distinct CDR3 sequences, about 20% of them singletons.

Specimen: blood. The genes are TRBV3-1 and TRBJ1-1; TRBD1 matches 7 bases. This receptor was obtained from a man aged 25 to 40 with Graves' ophthalmopathy. The DNA for the CDR3 is TGTGCCAGCAGCCCCGGGACAGCTCCTGAAGCTTTCTTT. It yields the protein CASSPGTAPEAFF.